This is a list of T cell receptor beta chains from one sample in a study of shared T cell receptors in the human thymus. Generated by immunoSEQ multiplex PCR, the TCRdb table keeps only in-frame clones and is missing some. The table records hundreds of thousands of clones, just under 95% of them present only once. The material sequenced was thymocytes. The source is a human donor. Both conserved end residues are part of each CDR3. The D gene is left open where the match is weak. Size is stated for part of the rows, as once, few or many counts, or as a class when the clone is expanded.

TRBV19	TRBD2	TRBJ2-7	-	CAREFLAGQYEQYF	TGTGCCAGGGAGTTCCTAGCGGGACAGTACGAGCAGTACTTC
TRBV9	TRBD2	TRBJ2-3	-	CASSGLVGLAFEDTQYF	TGTGCCAGCAGCGGACTCGTAGGACTAGCGTTCGAGGATACGCAGTATTTT
TRBV20-1	-	TRBJ2-3	once	CSAGNTQYF	TGCAGTGCGGGCAATACGCAGTATTTT
TRBV5-1	-	TRBJ2-7	-	CASSLTPLYEQYF	TGCGCCAGCAGCCTCACACCCCTCTACGAGCAGTACTTC
TRBV6-5	-	TRBJ1-1	few	CASSYRGGGTNTEAFF	TGTGCCAGCAGTTACCGCGGGGGGGGGACGAACACTGAAGCTTTCTTT
TRBV14	-	TRBJ2-7	-	CASSQDLGRYYEQYF	TGTGCCAGCAGCCAAGATCTTGGAAGATACTACGAGCAGTACTTC
TRBV10-3	TRBD1	TRBJ2-7	once	CAISEIGQGASYEQYF	TGTGCCATCAGTGAAATCGGGCAGGGGGCTTCCTACGAGCAGTACTTC
TRBV28	-	TRBJ1-5	once	CASSAGRHSNQPQHF	TGTGCCAGCAGCGCCGGGAGGCATAGCAATCAGCCCCAGCATTTT
TRBV5-8	TRBD2	TRBJ2-7	-	CASSFWTSGRRHEQYF	TGTGCCAGCAGCTTTTGGACTAGCGGGAGGAGACACGAGCAGTACTTC
TRBV27	-	TRBJ2-2	-	CASNTKGGLGELFF	TGTGCCAGCAACACCAAAGGTGGTCTCGGGGAGCTGTTTTTT
TRBV2	-	TRBJ2-4	-	CASSEAATGLAKNIQYF	TGTGCCAGCAGTGAAGCGGCAACAGGGCTAGCCAAAAACATTCAGTACTTC
TRBV25-1	-	TRBJ1-2	-	CASSEYSDNYGYTF	TGTGCCAGCAGTGAATATTCAGATAACTATGGCTACACCTTC
TRBV27	-	TRBJ2-7	-	CASSFPGTNDYEQYF	TGTGCCAGCAGTTTTCCCGGGACGAACGACTACGAGCAGTACTTC
TRBV18	-	TRBJ2-7	-	CASSLSGTATYEQYF	TGTGCCAGCTCGCTCTCCGGGACGGCGACCTACGAGCAGTACTTC
TRBV19	-	TRBJ2-7	-	CASSRALLSSYEQYF	TGTGCCAGTAGTAGGGCCCTTTTAAGCTCCTACGAGCAGTACTTC
TRBV14	-	TRBJ2-7	-	CASSQGPLENEQYF	TGTGCCAGCAGCCAAGGGCCCCTAGAGAACGAGCAGTACTTC
TRBV6-5	-	TRBJ2-6	-	CASSWRESGANVLTF	TGTGCCAGCAGTTGGAGGGAATCTGGGGCCAACGTCCTGACTTTC
TRBV30	-	TRBJ2-3	-	CAWSVRAKNTDTQYF	TGTGCCTGGAGTGTACGGGCTAAGAATACAGATACGCAGTATTTT
TRBV9	TRBD2	TRBJ2-7	-	CASSVDRGVGYEQYF	TGTGCCAGCAGCGTAGACCGGGGGGTCGGTTACGAGCAGTACTTC
TRBV19	TRBD1	TRBJ2-7	-	CASSGPGGTGAYEQYF	TGTGCCAGTAGTGGCCCCGGAGGGACAGGGGCCTACGAGCAGTACTTC
TRBV28	TRBD2	TRBJ2-1	-	CASEGLAGVAGNEQFF	TGTGCCAGCGAGGGACTAGCGGGAGTCGCGGGCAATGAGCAGTTCTTC
TRBV29-1	-	TRBJ1-1	-	CSVVSNSGTEAFF	TGCAGCGTTGTTTCTAACAGCGGCACTGAAGCTTTCTTT
TRBV5-1	-	TRBJ2-1	-	CASRATRSNEQFF	TGCGCCAGCAGGGCCACTAGGAGCAATGAGCAGTTCTTC
TRBV2	TRBD1	TRBJ1-5	-	CASSDSRTGNHQPQHF	TGTGCCAGCAGTGATTCCCGGACAGGGAACCATCAGCCCCAGCATTTT
TRBV7-9	-	TRBJ2-7	-	CASSPRSLPYEQYF	TGTGCCAGCAGCCCCCGCAGTCTCCCCTACGAGCAGTACTTC
TRBV29-1	-	TRBJ1-1	-	CSARQDQLRIMNTEAFF	TGCAGCGCCCGACAGGACCAACTCCGGATCATGAACACTGAAGCTTTCTTT
TRBV9	TRBD1	TRBJ1-5	-	CASSVGTGINQPQHF	TGTGCCAGCAGCGTAGGGACAGGGATAAATCAGCCCCAGCATTTT
TRBV11-2	TRBD1	TRBJ1-3	-	CASSLGTGGVGSGNTIYF	TGTGCCAGCAGCTTAGGTACAGGGGGAGTTGGCTCTGGAAACACCATATATTTT
TRBV29-1	-	TRBJ2-3	-	CSARHSTDTQYF	TGCAGCGCCCGACACAGCACAGATACGCAGTATTTT
TRBV28	TRBD1	TRBJ2-5	-	CASSPILRLQGAFLQETQYF	TGTGCCAGCAGTCCCATTCTCCGACTCCAGGGGGCCTTCCTGCAAGAGACCCAGTACTTC
TRBV5-5	TRBD2	TRBJ2-7	-	CASSFPSGREQYF	TGTGCCAGCAGCTTTCCTAGCGGGAGGGAGCAGTACTTC
TRBV7-9	-	TRBJ1-1	-	CASSPNVIVTEAFF	TGTGCCAGCAGCCCGAACGTGATCGTAACTGAAGCTTTCTTT
TRBV15	-	TRBJ1-5	-	CATSKRQPSNQPQHF	TGTGCCACCAGCAAGAGACAGCCGAGCAATCAGCCCCAGCATTTT
TRBV18	TRBD1	TRBJ2-3	-	CASSQGARRDTQYF	TGTGCCAGCTCACAGGGGGCTCGGAGGGATACGCAGTATTTT
TRBV30	-	TRBJ2-7	-	CAWSVKEHEQYF	TGTGCCTGGAGTGTAAAGGAACACGAGCAGTACTTC
TRBV6-1	-	TRBJ1-1	once	CASREYGGTEAFF	TGTGCCAGCAGGGAATACGGGGGCACTGAAGCTTTCTTT
TRBV11-2	TRBD1	TRBJ2-2	-	CASSPRQGPGELFF	TGTGCCAGCAGCCCCAGACAGGGGCCCGGGGAGCTGTTTTTT
TRBV5-1	-	TRBJ2-2	few	CASRKPHGTGELFF	TGCGCCAGCAGGAAACCCCATGGGACCGGGGAGCTGTTTTTT
TRBV14	-	TRBJ2-7	-	CASSQDSRIHEQYF	TGTGCCAGCAGCCAGGACTCTAGGATCCACGAGCAGTACTTC
TRBV2	TRBD1	TRBJ2-1	-	CASSVLPGQLYRSSYNEQFF	TGTGCCAGCAGTGTTTTACCGGGACAGTTATATCGAAGCTCCTACAATGAGCAGTTCTTC